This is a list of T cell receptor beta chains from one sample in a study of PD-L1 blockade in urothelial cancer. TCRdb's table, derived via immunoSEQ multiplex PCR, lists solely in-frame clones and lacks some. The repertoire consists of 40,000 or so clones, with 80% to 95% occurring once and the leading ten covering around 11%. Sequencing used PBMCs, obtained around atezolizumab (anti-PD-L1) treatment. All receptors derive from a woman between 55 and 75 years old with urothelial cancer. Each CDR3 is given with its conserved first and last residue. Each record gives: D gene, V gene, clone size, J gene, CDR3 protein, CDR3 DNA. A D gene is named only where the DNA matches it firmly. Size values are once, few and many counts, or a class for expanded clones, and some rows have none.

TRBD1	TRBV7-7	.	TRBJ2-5	CASSPGTGETQYF	TGTGCCAGCAGTCCTGGGACAGGAGAGACCCAGTACTTC
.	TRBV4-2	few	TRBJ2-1	CASSHSTSEQFF	TGTGCCAGCAGCCATAGTACTAGCGAGCAGTTCTTC
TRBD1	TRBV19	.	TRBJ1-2	CASSVGTGDYGYTF	TGTGCCAGTAGTGTAGGGACAGGCGACTATGGCTACACCTTC
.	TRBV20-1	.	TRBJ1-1	CSARGNTEAFF	TGCAGCGCTCGGGGGAACACTGAAGCTTTCTTT
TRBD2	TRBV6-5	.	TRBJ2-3	CASSRTSGGIDTQYF	TGTGCCAGCAGTCGGACTAGCGGGGGTATAGATACGCAGTATTTT
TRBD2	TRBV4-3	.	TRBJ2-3	CASSQGLAGSNTDTQYF	TGCGCCAGCAGCCAGGGACTAGCGGGGTCTAACACAGATACGCAGTATTTT
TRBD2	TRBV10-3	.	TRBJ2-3	CAITGALAGEGRDTQYF	TGTGCCATCACAGGGGCGCTAGCGGGAGAGGGAAGAGATACGCAGTATTTT
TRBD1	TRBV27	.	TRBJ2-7	CASSHGQGSPYEQYF	TGTGCCAGCAGTCACGGACAGGGATCCCCCTACGAGCAGTACTTC
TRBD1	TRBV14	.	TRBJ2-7	CASSQESDNGNRDRGRNEQYF	TGTGCCAGCAGCCAAGAAAGTGACAATGGAAACCGGGACAGGGGACGGAACGAGCAGTACTTC
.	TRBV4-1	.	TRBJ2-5	CASSQGLRQETQYF	TGCGCCAGCAGCCAAGGTTTGCGGCAAGAGACCCAGTACTTC
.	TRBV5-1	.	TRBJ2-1	CASSTSGTGGYNEQFF	TGCGCCAGCAGCACTAGCGGGACAGGGGGCTACAATGAGCAGTTCTTC
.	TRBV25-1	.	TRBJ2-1	CASSGAGTGYDQQFF	TGTGCCAGCAGTGGAGCCGGGACTGGCTACGATCAGCAGTTCTTC
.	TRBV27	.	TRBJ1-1	CASSPQGLGYTEAFF	TGTGCCAGCAGTCCTCAGGGGTTAGGGTACACTGAAGCTTTCTTT
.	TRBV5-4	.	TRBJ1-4	CASSSQRGFEKLFF	TGTGCCAGCAGCTCGCAGCGGGGGTTTGAAAAACTGTTTTTT
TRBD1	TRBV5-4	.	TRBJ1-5	CASSPGTGPNQPQHF	TGTGCCAGCAGCCCCGGGACAGGGCCGAATCAGCCCCAGCATTTT
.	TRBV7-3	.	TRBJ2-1	CASSLTTRSYNEQFF	TGTGCCAGCAGCTTAACGACGAGGTCCTACAATGAGCAGTTCTTC
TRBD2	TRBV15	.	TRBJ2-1	CATSSLAGGWDNEQFF	TGTGCCACCAGCAGTCTAGCGGGAGGTTGGGACAATGAGCAGTTCTTC
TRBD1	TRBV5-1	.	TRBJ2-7	CASSSGQGAGEQYF	TGCGCCAGCAGCTCTGGACAGGGGGCGGGAGAGCAGTACTTC
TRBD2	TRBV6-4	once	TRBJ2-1	CASSASGINEQFF	TGTGCCAGCAGTGCTAGCGGAATAAATGAGCAGTTCTTC
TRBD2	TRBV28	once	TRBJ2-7	CASSLGAGASYEQYF	TGTGCCAGCAGTTTGGGAGCGGGGGCCTCCTACGAGCAGTACTTC
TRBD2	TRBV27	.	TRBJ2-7	CASSLGLGASYEQYF	TGTGCCAGCAGTTTGGGACTAGGTGCGTCCTACGAGCAGTACTTC
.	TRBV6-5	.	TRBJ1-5	CASSHRDSQPQHF	TGTGCCAGCAGTCACAGGGATTCCCAGCCCCAGCATTTT
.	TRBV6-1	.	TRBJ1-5	CASSWGLRSNQPQHF	TGTGCCAGCAGTTGGGGGCTGCGGAGCAATCAGCCCCAGCATTTT
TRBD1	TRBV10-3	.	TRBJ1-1	CAISRTGENTEAFF	TGTGCCATCAGTAGGACAGGGGAGAACACTGAAGCTTTCTTT
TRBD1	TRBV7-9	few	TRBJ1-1	CASSPSTGVAFF	TGTGCCAGCAGCCCCTCAACAGGGGTAGCTTTCTTT
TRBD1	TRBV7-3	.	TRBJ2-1	CASSPTGTDQYNEQFF	TGTGCCAGCAGCCCTACGGGGACAGATCAATACAATGAGCAGTTCTTC
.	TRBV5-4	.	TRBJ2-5	CASSPVLQETQYF	TGTGCCAGCAGCCCGGTCCTCCAAGAGACCCAGTACTTC
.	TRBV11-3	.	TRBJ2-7	CASSLGRDSDEQYF	TGTGCCAGCAGCTTAGGCAGGGATTCGGACGAGCAGTACTTC
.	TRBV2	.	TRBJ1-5	CASQRQYSNQPQHF	TGTGCCAGTCAGCGCCAATATAGCAATCAGCCCCAGCATTTT
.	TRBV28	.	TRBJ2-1	CASSLAQGNEQFF	TGTGCCAGCAGTTTAGCCCAGGGCAATGAGCAGTTCTTC
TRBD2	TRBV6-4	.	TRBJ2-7	CASSLSKPGLAELQQYF	TGTGCCAGCAGTCTTTCAAAACCGGGACTAGCGGAACTACAGCAGTACTTC
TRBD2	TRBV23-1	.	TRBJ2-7	CASSQSKSSGSYEQYF	TGCGCCAGCAGTCAATCAAAGTCTAGCGGGAGCTACGAGCAGTACTTC
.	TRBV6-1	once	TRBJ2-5	CASSEYAGVMLTQYF	TGTGCCAGCAGTGAATATGCAGGGGTAATGTTGACCCAGTACTTC
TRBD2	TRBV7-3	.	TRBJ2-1	CASSSTSGLYNEQFF	TGTGCCAGCAGCTCGACTAGCGGGTTATACAATGAGCAGTTCTTC
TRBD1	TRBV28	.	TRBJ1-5	CAAERDRRSSFNQPQHF	TGTGCCGCGGAAAGGGACAGACGCTCTTCTTTCAATCAGCCCCAGCATTTT
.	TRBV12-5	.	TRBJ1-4	CASGLFAGNEKLFF	TGTGCTAGTGGTTTGTTTGCAGGGAATGAAAAACTGTTTTTT
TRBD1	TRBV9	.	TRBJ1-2	CASSVGNRGFSNYGYTF	TGTGCCAGCAGCGTAGGAAACAGGGGTTTTTCTAACTATGGCTACACCTTC
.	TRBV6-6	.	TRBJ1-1	CASSKTALNTEAFF	TGTGCCAGCAGTAAGACAGCGTTGAACACTGAAGCTTTCTTT
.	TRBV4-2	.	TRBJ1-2	CASSAGLFSYGYTF	TGTGCCAGCAGCGCGGGACTTTTTTCCTATGGCTACACCTTC
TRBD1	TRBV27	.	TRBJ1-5	CASSLTGGYQPQHF	TGTGCCAGCAGTTTGACAGGGGGCTATCAGCCCCAGCATTTT
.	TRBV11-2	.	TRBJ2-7	CASSLDLGVYEQYF	TGTGCCAGCAGCTTAGATCTAGGGGTGTACGAGCAGTACTTC
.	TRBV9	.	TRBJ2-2	CASSPTTGSGTGELFF	TGTGCCAGCAGCCCTACCACGGGGTCGGGGACCGGGGAGCTGTTTTTT
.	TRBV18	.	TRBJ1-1	CASSPLDLDLTEAFF	TGTGCCAGCTCACCGTTGGACTTAGATTTGACTGAAGCTTTCTTT
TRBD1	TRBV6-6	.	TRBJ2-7	CASSSTGQGSYEQYF	TGTGCCAGCAGTTCCACGGGACAGGGCTCTTACGAGCAGTACTTC
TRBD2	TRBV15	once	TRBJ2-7	CATLLGGSSYEQYF	TGTGCCACGCTCTTAGGCGGGAGCTCCTACGAGCAGTACTTC
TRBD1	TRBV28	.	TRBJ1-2	CASRETSQGAQRIYTF	TGTGCCAGCAGGGAAACGTCACAGGGGGCCCAGAGGATCTACACCTTC
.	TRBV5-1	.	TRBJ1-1	CASSLRTTNTEAFF	TGCGCCAGCAGCTTGAGGACAACGAACACTGAAGCTTTCTTT
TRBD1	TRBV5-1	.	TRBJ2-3	CASRLQGAADTQYF	TGCGCCAGCAGGTTACAGGGGGCCGCAGATACGCAGTATTTT
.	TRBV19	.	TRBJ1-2	CASVKGGGYGYTF	TGTGCCAGTGTTAAGGGCGGGGGCTATGGCTACACCTTC
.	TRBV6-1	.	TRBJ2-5	CASEGGTLAQYF	TGTGCCAGTGAGGGGGGGACGCTGGCCCAGTACTTC
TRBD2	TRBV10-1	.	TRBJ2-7	CASNPATSGRPRVFEQYF	TGCGCCAGCAACCCGGCGACTAGCGGGAGGCCCAGGGTCTTCGAGCAGTACTTC
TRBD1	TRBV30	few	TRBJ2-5	CAWSVGTGETQYF	TGTGCCTGGAGTGTTGGGACAGGCGAGACCCAGTACTTC
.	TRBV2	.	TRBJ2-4	CASIHRPVTKNIQYF	TGTGCCAGCATTCACCGCCCAGTTACCAAAAACATTCAGTACTTC
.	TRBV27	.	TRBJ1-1	CASMVRQNTEAFF	TGTGCCAGCATGGTGAGACAGAACACTGAAGCTTTCTTT
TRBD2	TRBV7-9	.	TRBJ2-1	CASSLAPSRGGEQFF	TGTGCCAGCAGCTTAGCTCCTAGCCGGGGGGGTGAGCAGTTCTTC
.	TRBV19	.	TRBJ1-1	CASSMPPGTEAFF	TGTGCCAGTAGTATGCCGCCCGGCACTGAAGCTTTCTTT
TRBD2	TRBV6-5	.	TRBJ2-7	CASSYTSGRYEQYF	TGTGCCAGCAGTTACACTAGCGGGAGATATGAGCAGTACTTC
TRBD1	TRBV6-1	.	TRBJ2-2	CASKGQGNTGELFF	TGTGCCAGCAAGGGACAGGGGAACACCGGGGAGCTGTTTTTT